This entry features one TCR beta chain sequence. With 7 bases removed from V and 4 bases from J, the gap between germline ends came to 17 bases. There are 15 residues in the CDR3. The germline CDR1 and CDR2 sequences are SGHDT and YYEEEE. The sample belongs to a study of blood T cell repertoires in COVID-19. As for the study in general: T cells, B-cell-depleted T cells, or PBMCs provided the cDNA or gDNA that served as material.

Across under 25 US areas, participants ranged in age from about 18 to 90 years. Participant reports of clinical history set cohort assignment. Donors in Cohort 3 counted as recovered after two negative PCRs, clearance, or symptom resolution. Using immunoSEQ multiplex PCR, the repertoire was profiled, and TCRdb retains in-frame clones only, with some absent. This table has around 300,000 clones, around 87% appearing once. The sample taken for sequencing was PBMCs or T cells enriched from blood (not recorded which). The rearrangement uses TRBV5-6 and TRBJ2-2; D is perhaps TRBD1 (5 bases). The TCR comes from a young woman who had recovered from COVID-19. CDR3 nucleotides: TGTGCCAGCGCAGCTTACCAGGGTATCACCGGGGAGCTGTTTTTT. Protein: CASAAYQGITGELFF.